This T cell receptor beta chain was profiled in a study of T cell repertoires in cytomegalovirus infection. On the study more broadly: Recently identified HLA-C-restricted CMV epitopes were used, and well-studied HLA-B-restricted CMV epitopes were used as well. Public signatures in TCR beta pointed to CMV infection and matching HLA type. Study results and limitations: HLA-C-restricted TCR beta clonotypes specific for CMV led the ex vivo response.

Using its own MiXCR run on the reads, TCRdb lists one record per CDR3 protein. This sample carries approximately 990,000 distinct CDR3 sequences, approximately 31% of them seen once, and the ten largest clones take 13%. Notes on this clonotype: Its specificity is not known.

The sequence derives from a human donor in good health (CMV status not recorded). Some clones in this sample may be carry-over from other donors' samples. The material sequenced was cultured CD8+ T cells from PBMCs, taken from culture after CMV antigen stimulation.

CDR3 coding DNA: TGTGCCAGCAGTTACTCGAAGGGATGGGCAGACTATGGCTACACCTTC. Translating gives CASSYSKGWADYGYTF. The chain couples TRBV6-5 to TRBJ1-2, with D uncertain. CDR3 size: 16 residues. The germline CDR1 and CDR2 sequences are MNHEY and SVGAGI. Trimming cost V 0 bases and J 3 bases, with 14 bases left between them.